Shown below are 17 T cell receptor beta chains from a single sample sequenced in a study of regulatory and conventional T cells in RAG deficiency. Assay used: immunoSEQ multiplex PCR; TCRdb lists only in-frame clones, some missing. The sample holds about 3,300 clones, 90% to 95% seen once. The sorted regulatory T cells were CD4+, CD25-high and CD127-low, with genomic DNA sequenced. The same data also contributed to another study, on regulatory T cells. Turning to that study: Primers: 52 TRBV forward and 13 TRBJ reverse.

The sample taken for sequencing was CD4+ Tregs sorted from blood. Receptors originate from a human donor in good health.

The chain combines TRBV30 with TRBJ1-1; tentatively, D is TRBD1 (6 bases). The CDR3 has 12 residues. Germline lookup yields CDR1 GTSNPN and CDR2 SVGIG (reference sequence). Trimming took 5 bases from V and 1 from J, leaving 8 bases between them. CDR3 bases: TGTGCCTGGGACAGGTGGAACACTGAAGCTTTCTTT. Translated: CAWDRWNTEAFF.

The V gene is TRBV6-1, the J gene TRBJ2-3; the D is unclear. Germline V gives CDR1 MNHNS, CDR2 SASEGT. V was pared by 2 bases and J by 0 bases, with 12 bases between. This CDR3 comprises 16 residues. The CDR3 reads CASSEWWAFSTDTQYF. Here the CDR3 DNA reads TGTGCCAGCAGTGAATGGTGGGCCTTCAGCACAGATACGCAGTATTTT.

Concerning this clone: Other DNA sequences in this sample translate to the same CDR3. This chain links TRBV20-1 with TRBJ1-2, with D hard to call. The V gene's germline CDR1 is DFQATT and CDR2 SNEGSKA (reference sequence). The CDR3 length is 11 residues. The V gene lost 6 bases and the J gene lost 4 bases, with 9 bases spanning the gap. The DNA for the CDR3 is TGCAGTGCCGACCGGGGCTATGGCTACACCTTC. It codes for CSADRGYGYTF.

The V call is TRBV11-3, the J call TRBJ2-2; D gene uncertain. V lost 3 bases and J 5 bases, leaving 7 bases between the germline ends. This CDR3 has 13 residues. Germline V gives CDR1 SGHNT, CDR2 YENEEA. CDR3 in amino acids: CASSFMGTGELFF. Here the CDR3 DNA reads TGTGCCAGCAGCTTTATGGGGACCGGGGAGCTGTTTTTT.

The genes are TRBV10-3 and TRBJ1-1; no definite D call. Germline loops: CDR1 ENHRY, CDR2 SYGVKD. The CDR3 is 12 amino acids. V lost 8 bases, J lost 4 bases, and 11 bases lay in between. The CDR3 reads CAIGGGGTEAFF. The CDR3 DNA is TGTGCCATCGGCGGTGGAGGCACTGAAGCTTTCTTT.

V and J are TRBV7-9 and TRBJ1-1; D ambiguous. Trimming removed 1 base at V and 1 base at J, with 4 bases between. CDR1 and CDR2 from the germline V gene are SEHNR and FQNEAQ (reference sequence). This CDR3 has 13 amino acids. The CDR3 DNA is TGTGCCAGCAGCTTAGTGAGGAACACTGAAGCTTTCTTT. It yields the protein CASSLVRNTEAFF. The entire variable domain, with the rest obtained from reference TRBV7-9 and TRBJ1-1, is as follows: DTGVSQNPRHKITKRGQNVTFRCDPISEHNRLYWYRQTLGQGPEFLTYFQNEAQLEKSRLLSDRFSAERPKGSFSTLEIQRTEQGDSAMYLCASSLVRNTEAFFGQGTRLTVV.

The chain carries TRBV5-1 and TRBJ1-2, with 7 bases matching TRBD1. Looked up from germline, CDR1 is SGHRS and CDR2 is YFSETQ. This CDR3 is built from 14 residues. Unmatched junction bases numbered 10, after V lost 4 bases and J lost 7 bases. CDR3 sequence (DNA): TGCGCCAGCAGCGCGACTCAGACAGGGTCTGGCTACACCTTC. It is translated as CASSATQTGSGYTF. Full variable domain (outside the CDR3, taken from reference TRBV5-1 and TRBJ1-2): KAGVTQTPRYLIKTRGQQVTLSCSPISGHRSVSWYQQTPGQGLQFLFEYFSETQRNKGNFPGRFSGRQFSNSRSEMNVSTLELGDSALYLCASSATQTGSGYTFGSGTRLTVV.

J is TRBJ1-2 and V is TRBV27; a weak D match, TRBD1 (5 bases). With 3 bases removed from V and 2 bases from J, the gap between germline ends came to 7 bases. The germline gives CDR1 MNHEY, CDR2 SMNVEV (reference sequence). The CDR3 loop spans 13 amino acids. CDR3 region: CASSFDRNYGYTF. CDR3 sequence (DNA): TGTGCCAGCAGTTTTGACAGAAACTATGGCTACACCTTC.

The chain uses TRBV21-1 and TRBJ2-5; TRBD1, the table's D call, lacks a check against the DNA. TRBV21-1 corresponds to a pseudogene. The CDR3 runs 15 residues. The CDR3 is CASSDRDGPQETQYF. The CDR3 DNA sequence: TGTGCCAGCAGCGACAGGGATGGGCCCCAAGAGACCCAGTACTTC.

The chain couples TRBV5-1 to TRBJ2-7; perhaps TRBD1 as D (5 bases). V shed 4 bases and J shed 4 bases, with 18 bases lying between them. The germline gives CDR1 SGHRS, CDR2 YFSETQ. CDR3 length: 15 amino acids. As DNA, the CDR3 is TGCGCCAGCAGCACCTCAACAGGCTTTGGGTACGAGCAGTACTTC. Translation: CASSTSTGFGYEQYF.

The chain combines TRBV5-6 with TRBJ2-7; 7 bases align to TRBD1. This CDR3 comprises 18 residues. Germline V lookup: CDR1 SGHDT, CDR2 YYEEEE. V gave up 0 bases and J gave up 2 bases; unmatched junction bases: 14. The CDR3 DNA reads as TGTGCCAGCAGCTTGGTACGGGACAGTATCCATTTTGCCTACGAGCAGTACTTC. Amino acids: CASSLVRDSIHFAYEQYF.

CDR3 protein: CASSGGGTDTQYF. The CDR3 DNA is TGCGCCAGCAGCGGCGGGGGTACAGATACGCAGTATTTT. This chain joins TRBV5-1 and TRBJ2-3, with 7 positions matching TRBD2. The V segment lost 4 bases and the J segment 3 bases; nucleotides outside the gene matches: 2. The CDR3 extends over 13 amino acids. CDR1 is SGHRS, CDR2 YFSETQ, per germline.

This clone was seen a single time. The chain couples TRBV2 to TRBJ1-1, with TRBD1 identical over 7 bases. The length of the CDR3 is 13 residues. V lost 7 bases to trimming and J lost 4 bases; unmatched junction nucleotides: 6. Germline V CDR1 and CDR2: SNHLY, FYNNEI. CDR3 sequence reads: CASKRTGTTEAFF. Here the CDR3 DNA reads TGTGCCAGCAAGCGGACAGGCACCACTGAAGCTTTCTTT. The full variable domain, with the rest looked up from reference TRBV2 and TRBJ1-1, is EPEVTQTPSHQVTQMGQEVILRCVPISNHLYFYWYRQILGQKVEFLVSFYNNEISEKSEIFDDQFSVERPDGSNFTLKIRSTKLEDSAMYFCASKRTGTTEAFFGQGTRLTVV.

The chain employs TRBV5-5 and TRBJ2-3, with D unclear. CDR3 length: 15 amino acids. V was pared by 0 bases and J by 4 bases, with 12 bases between. The germline V gene encodes CDR1 SGHKS and CDR2 YYEKEE (reference sequence). The CDR3 reads CASSLGVVGADTQYF. CDR3 DNA: TGTGCCAGCAGCTTGGGGGTCGTTGGTGCAGATACGCAGTATTTT.

J is TRBJ1-4 and V is TRBV19, with D perhaps TRBD1 (6 bases). Per the germline V gene, CDR1 is LNHDA and CDR2 is SQIVND (reference sequence). V was clipped by 6 bases and J by 4 bases, with 15 bases between them. This CDR3 has 15 residues. Here the CDR3 DNA reads TGTGCCAGTAGGGCCGGGACAACCTATAATGAAAAACTGTTTTTT. It yields the protein CASRAGTTYNEKLFF.

The chain is built from TRBV6-1 and TRBJ2-3, with 9 bases matching TRBD1. The CDR3 runs 13 residues. The junction had 5 bases not matched to a gene; V was cut back by 6 bases and J by 7 bases. Per germline, CDR1 MNHNS and CDR2 SASEGT. This chain's CDR3 is CASRVTGGNTQYF. CDR3 coding DNA: TGTGCCAGCAGGGTAACAGGGGGCAATACGCAGTATTTT.

The V call is TRBV5-1, the J call TRBJ2-3; 8 nucleotides line up with TRBD2. J was trimmed by 3 bases and V by 0 bases; bases with no gene match: 3. This CDR3 contains 15 residues. Germline lookup yields CDR1 SGHRS and CDR2 YFSETQ. The CDR3 DNA reads TGCGCCAGCAGCTTGGTTGCGGGAGGAACAGATACGCAGTATTTT. Protein sequence: CASSLVAGGTDTQYF.